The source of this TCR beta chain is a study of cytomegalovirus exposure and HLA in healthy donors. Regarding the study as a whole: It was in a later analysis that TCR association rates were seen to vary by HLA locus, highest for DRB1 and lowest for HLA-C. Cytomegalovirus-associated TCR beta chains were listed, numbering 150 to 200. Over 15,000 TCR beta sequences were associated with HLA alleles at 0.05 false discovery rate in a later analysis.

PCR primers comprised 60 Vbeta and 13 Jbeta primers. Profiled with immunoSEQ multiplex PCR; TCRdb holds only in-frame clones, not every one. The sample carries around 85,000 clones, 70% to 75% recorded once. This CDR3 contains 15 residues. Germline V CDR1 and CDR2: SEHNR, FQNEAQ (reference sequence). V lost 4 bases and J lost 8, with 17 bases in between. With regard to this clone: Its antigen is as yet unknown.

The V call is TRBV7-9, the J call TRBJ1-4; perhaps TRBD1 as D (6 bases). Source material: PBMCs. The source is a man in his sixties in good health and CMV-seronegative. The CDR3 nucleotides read TGTGCCAGCAGCTCACCCGGGGCCCAGGGGGAAAAACTGTTTTTT. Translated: CASSSPGAQGEKLFF. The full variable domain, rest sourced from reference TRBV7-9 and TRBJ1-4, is DTGVSQNPRHKITKRGQNVTFRCDPISEHNRLYWYRQTLGQGPEFLTYFQNEAQLEKSRLLSDRFSAERPKGSFSTLEIQRTEQGDSAMYLCASSSPGAQGEKLFFGSGTQLSVL.